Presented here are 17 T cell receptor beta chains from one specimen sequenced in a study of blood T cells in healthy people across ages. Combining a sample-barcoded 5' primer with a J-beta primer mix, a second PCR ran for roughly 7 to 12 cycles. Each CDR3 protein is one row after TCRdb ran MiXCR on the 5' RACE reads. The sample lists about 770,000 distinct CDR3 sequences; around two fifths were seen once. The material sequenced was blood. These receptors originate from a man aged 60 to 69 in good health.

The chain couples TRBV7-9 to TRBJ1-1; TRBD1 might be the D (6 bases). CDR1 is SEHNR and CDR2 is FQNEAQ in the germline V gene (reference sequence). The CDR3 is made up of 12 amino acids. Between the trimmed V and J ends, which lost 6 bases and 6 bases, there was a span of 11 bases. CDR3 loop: CASRPGDSEAFF. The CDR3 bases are TGTGCCAGCAGACCAGGGGATTCTGAAGCTTTCTTT. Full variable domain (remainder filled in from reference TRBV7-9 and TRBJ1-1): DTGVSQNPRHKITKRGQNVTFRCDPISEHNRLYWYRQTLGQGPEFLTYFQNEAQLEKSRLLSDRFSAERPKGSFSTLEIQRTEQGDSAMYLCASRPGDSEAFFGQGTRLTVV.

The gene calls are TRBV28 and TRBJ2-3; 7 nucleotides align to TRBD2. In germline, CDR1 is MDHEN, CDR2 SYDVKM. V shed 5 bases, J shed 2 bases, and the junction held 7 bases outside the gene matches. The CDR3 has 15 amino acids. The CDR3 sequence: CASSKGGGITDTQYF. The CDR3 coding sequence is TGTGCCAGCAGTAAGGGCGGGGGAATCACAGATACGCAGTATTTT.

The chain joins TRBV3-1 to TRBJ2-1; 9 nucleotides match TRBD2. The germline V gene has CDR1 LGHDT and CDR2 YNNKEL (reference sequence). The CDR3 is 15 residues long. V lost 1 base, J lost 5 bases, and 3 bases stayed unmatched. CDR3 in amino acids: CASSQGTSVNNEQFF. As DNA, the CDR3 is TGTGCCAGCAGCCAAGGGACTAGCGTTAACAATGAGCAGTTCTTC.

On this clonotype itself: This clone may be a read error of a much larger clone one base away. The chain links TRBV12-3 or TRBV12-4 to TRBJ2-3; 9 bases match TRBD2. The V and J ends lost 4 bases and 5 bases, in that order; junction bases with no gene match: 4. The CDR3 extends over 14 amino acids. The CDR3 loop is CASSCGGGGDTQYF. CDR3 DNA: TGTGCCAGCAGTTGCGGGGGGGGCGGAGATACGCAGTATTTT.

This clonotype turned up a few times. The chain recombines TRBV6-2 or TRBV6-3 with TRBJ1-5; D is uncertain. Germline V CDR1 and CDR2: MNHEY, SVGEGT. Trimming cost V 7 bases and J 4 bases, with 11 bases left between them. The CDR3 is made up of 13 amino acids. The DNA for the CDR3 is TGTGCCAGCAAGAAAGGGCCTAATCAGCCCCAGCATTTT. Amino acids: CASKKGPNQPQHF.

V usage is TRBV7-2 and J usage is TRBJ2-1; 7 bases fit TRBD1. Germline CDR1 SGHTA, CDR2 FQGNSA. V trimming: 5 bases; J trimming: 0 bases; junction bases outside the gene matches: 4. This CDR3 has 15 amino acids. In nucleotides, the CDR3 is TGTGCCAGCAGCGGACAGGTTAACTCCTACAATGAGCAGTTCTTC. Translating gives CASSGQVNSYNEQFF.

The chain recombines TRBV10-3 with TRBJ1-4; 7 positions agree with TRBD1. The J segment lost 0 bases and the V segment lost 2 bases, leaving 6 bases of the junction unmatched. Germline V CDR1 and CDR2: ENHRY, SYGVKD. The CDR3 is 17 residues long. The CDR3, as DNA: TGTGCCATCAGTGAGGAGACAGGGACGACAACTAATGAAAAACTGTTTTTT. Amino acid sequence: CAISEETGTTTNEKLFF.

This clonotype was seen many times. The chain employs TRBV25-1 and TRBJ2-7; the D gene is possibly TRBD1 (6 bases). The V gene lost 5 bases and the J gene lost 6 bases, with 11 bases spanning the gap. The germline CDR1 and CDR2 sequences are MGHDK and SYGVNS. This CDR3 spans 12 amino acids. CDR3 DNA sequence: TGTGCCAGCAGTCTTACAGGGTTCGAGCAGTACTTC. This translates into CASSLTGFEQYF.

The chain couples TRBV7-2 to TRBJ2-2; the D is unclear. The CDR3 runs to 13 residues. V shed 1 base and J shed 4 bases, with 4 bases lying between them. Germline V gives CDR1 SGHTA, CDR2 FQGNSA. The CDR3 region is CASSLVRTGELFF. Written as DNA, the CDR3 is TGTGCCAGCAGCTTAGTTCGCACCGGGGAGCTGTTTTTT.

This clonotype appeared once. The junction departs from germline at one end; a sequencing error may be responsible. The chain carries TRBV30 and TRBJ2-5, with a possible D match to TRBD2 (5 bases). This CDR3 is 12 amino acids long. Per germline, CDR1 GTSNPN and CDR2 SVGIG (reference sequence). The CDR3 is CAWQRLGETQYF. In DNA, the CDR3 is TGTGCCTGGCAGCGATTGGGAGAGACCCAATACTTC.

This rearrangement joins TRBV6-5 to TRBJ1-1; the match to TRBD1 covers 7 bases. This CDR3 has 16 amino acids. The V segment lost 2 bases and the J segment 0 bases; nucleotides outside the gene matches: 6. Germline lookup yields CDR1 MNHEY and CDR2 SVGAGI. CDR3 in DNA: TGTGCCAGCAGTTACACCTGGACAGGTCTGAACACTGAAGCTTTCTTT. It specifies CASSYTWTGLNTEAFF.

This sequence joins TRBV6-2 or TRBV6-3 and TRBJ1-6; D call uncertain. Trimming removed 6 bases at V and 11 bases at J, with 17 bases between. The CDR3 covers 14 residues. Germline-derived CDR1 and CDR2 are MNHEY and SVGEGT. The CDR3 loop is CASSHTVGNAPLHF. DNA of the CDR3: TGTGCCAGCAGCCACACAGTAGGAAATGCACCCCTCCACTTT.

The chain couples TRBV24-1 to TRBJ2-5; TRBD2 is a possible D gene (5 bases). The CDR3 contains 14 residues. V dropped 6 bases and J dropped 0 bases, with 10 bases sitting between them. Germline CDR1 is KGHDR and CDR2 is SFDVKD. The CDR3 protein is CATSTGRHQETQYF. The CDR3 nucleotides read TGTGCCACCAGTACGGGAAGGCACCAAGAGACCCAGTACTTC.

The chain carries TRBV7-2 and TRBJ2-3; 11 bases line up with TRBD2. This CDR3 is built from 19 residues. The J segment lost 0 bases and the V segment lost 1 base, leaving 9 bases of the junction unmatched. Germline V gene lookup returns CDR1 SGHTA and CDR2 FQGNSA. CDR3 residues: CASSLEGLAGGRSTDTQYF. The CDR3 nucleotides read TGTGCCAGCAGCTTAGAGGGCCTAGCGGGGGGTAGAAGCACAGATACGCAGTATTTT.

The CDR3 reads CAWRASGGTGELFF. In DNA form, the CDR3 reads TGTGCCTGGAGGGCTTCCGGGGGAACCGGGGAGCTGTTTTTT. The rearrangement uses TRBV30 and TRBJ2-2, with TRBD2 as a possible D gene (6 bases). The ends were cut back, 3 bases at V and 5 bases at J, with 13 bases in the middle. The germline V gene has CDR1 GTSNPN and CDR2 SVGIG (reference sequence). The CDR3 contains 14 residues.

CDR3 DNA sequence: TGTGCCAGCAGTTTAGCAAGGGACACCACAGATACGCAGTATTTT. This codes for CASSLARDTTDTQYF. The chain employs TRBV12-3 or TRBV12-4 and TRBJ2-3; D might be TRBD1 (6 bases). V lost 0 bases and J 2 bases, leaving 9 bases between the germline ends. The CDR3 is 15 amino acids.

The CDR3 spells CASGWKITDTQYF. The DNA for the CDR3 is TGTGCTAGTGGTTGGAAAATCACAGATACGCAGTATTTT. This chain links TRBV12-5 with TRBJ2-3; D is undetermined. The V gene's germline CDR1 is LGHNT and CDR2 FRNRAP. V was cut by 4 bases and J by 2 bases, with 7 bases left in between. The CDR3 extends over 13 amino acids.